Listed below are T cell receptor beta chains from one sample, sequenced in a study of OX40 agonist ivuxolimab in advanced cancers. TCRdb's table, derived via immunoSEQ multiplex PCR, lists solely in-frame clones and lacks some. The table shows 90,000 to 100,000 clones, with 87% occurring only once. Sequenced material: CD4+ or CD8+ T cells sorted from blood, taken in a trial of the OX40 agonist ivuxolimab. The origin of the receptors is an adult with an advanced solid tumor such as melanoma, head and neck, liver or kidney cancer. CDR3s include the opening cysteine and the closing phenylalanine or tryptophan. D genes are given only for firm matches. For some rows the clone size is stated as once, few or many, or as a class when expanded; others skip it.

CDR3 protein | CDR3 DNA | clone size | V gene | D gene | J gene
CASSLEAGGRTQPQHF | TGCGCCAGCAGCTTGGAAGCGGGGGGTAGGACTCAGCCCCAGCATTTT | NA | TRBV5-1 | NA | TRBJ1-5
CASSRQGENTEAFF | TGTGCCAGCAGCCGACAGGGCGAGAACACTGAAGCTTTCTTT | NA | TRBV7-9 | TRBD1 | TRBJ1-1
CASSLHGGPRGTQYF | TGTGCCAGCAGCTTACACGGGGGGCCACGAGGGACCCAGTACTTC | NA | TRBV7-9 | NA | TRBJ2-5
CASSPGGGGAADTEAFF | TGTGCCAGCAGCCCTGGTGGGGGTGGTGCTGCGGACACTGAAGCTTTCTTT | NA | TRBV5-4 | NA | TRBJ1-1
CASSLNPGVQETQYF | TGCGCCAGCAGCTTGAACCCAGGGGTGCAAGAGACCCAGTACTTC | NA | TRBV5-1 | NA | TRBJ2-5
CSVDGGEYGYTF | TGCAGCGTGGACGGGGGCGAATATGGCTACACCTTC | NA | TRBV29-1 | NA | TRBJ1-2
CASSVASTGSGELFF | TGTGCCAGCAGCGTAGCATCGACAGGGTCCGGGGAGCTGTTTTTT | NA | TRBV9 | TRBD1 | TRBJ2-2
CASSSRPSGNTIYF | TGCGCCAGCAGCTCCCGTCCTTCTGGAAACACCATATATTTT | NA | TRBV5-1 | NA | TRBJ1-3
CASSEAGVLFTEAFF | TGTGCCAGCAGTGAAGCTGGAGTTCTTTTCACTGAAGCTTTCTTT | NA | TRBV2 | NA | TRBJ1-1
CASSEGESSTEAFF | TGTGCCAGCAGTGAAGGCGAGTCCTCAACTGAAGCTTTCTTT | NA | TRBV2 | NA | TRBJ1-1
CASSPNAGGTEAFF | TGTGCCAGCAGCCCAAATGCGGGGGGGACTGAAGCTTTCTTT | once | TRBV7-2 | NA | TRBJ1-1
CASSFSLGGYEQYF | TGTGCCAGCAGTTTTAGTTTGGGGGGCTACGAGCAGTACTTC | NA | TRBV27 | NA | TRBJ2-7
CASSLVPRGHTGELFF | TGTGCCAGCAGCTTAGTCCCCAGGGGCCATACCGGGGAGCTGTTTTTT | NA | TRBV7-8 | NA | TRBJ2-2
CASREQVGSYNEQFF | TGTGCCAGCAGAGAGCAGGTAGGCTCCTACAATGAGCAGTTCTTC | once | TRBV6-4 | NA | TRBJ2-1
CASSGSGRTDTQYF | TGTGCCAGCTCCGGCTCGGGCCGCACGGATACGCAGTATTTT | NA | TRBV18 | NA | TRBJ2-3
CASSPPNRVGQPQHF | TGTGCCAGCTCACCGCCTAACAGGGTAGGACAGCCCCAGCATTTT | NA | TRBV18 | NA | TRBJ1-5
CASSFSPNTEAFF | TGTGCCAGCAGCTTTTCCCCCAACACTGAAGCTTTCTTT | NA | TRBV5-4 | NA | TRBJ1-1
CASQALAVGQPQHF | TGTGCCAGCCAAGCTTTGGCAGTCGGTCAGCCCCAGCATTTT | NA | TRBV2 | NA | TRBJ1-5
CASSFRGGAEQYF | TGTGCCAGCAGCTTCCGCGGGGGGGCGGAGCAGTACTTC | NA | TRBV11-2 | TRBD2 | TRBJ2-7
CASSKSLAEIAYEQYF | TGTGCCAGCAGTAAGTCCCTAGCTGAGATTGCCTACGAGCAGTACTTC | NA | TRBV5-4 | NA | TRBJ2-7
CASSFPRQGPYEQYF | TGTGCCAGCAGTTTCCCCCGACAGGGACCCTACGAGCAGTACTTC | NA | TRBV28 | TRBD1 | TRBJ2-7
CASSLRGGWRGHPYEQYF | TGTGCCAGCAGTTTAAGGGGGGGGTGGCGGGGGCACCCCTACGAGCAGTACTTC | NA | TRBV27 | NA | TRBJ2-7
CASSSPGTPTGTDTQYF | TGTGCCAGCAGCTCCCCCGGGACGCCAACGGGCACAGATACGCAGTATTTT | NA | TRBV7-3 | NA | TRBJ2-3
CASSQSGQVAQHF | TGTGCCAGCAGCCAGAGTGGACAAGTAGCCCAGCATTTT | NA | TRBV11-2 | NA | TRBJ1-5
CATSRDRWQASEDGYTF | TGTGCCACCAGCAGAGATCGGTGGCAGGCTTCGGAGGATGGCTACACCTTC | NA | TRBV15 | NA | TRBJ1-2
CASSRRDLLSYEQYF | TGTGCCAGCAGCCGCCGGGACCTACTTTCCTACGAGCAGTACTTC | NA | TRBV11-3 | NA | TRBJ2-7
CASLRREVPVGYTF | TGTGCCAGCCTTCGAAGGGAGGTGCCGGTCGGCTACACCTTC | NA | TRBV5-8 | NA | TRBJ1-2
CASSTGTSGIREQFF | TGTGCCAGCAGCACCGGGACTAGTGGGATCCGCGAGCAGTTCTTC | NA | TRBV7-7 | TRBD2 | TRBJ2-1
CASSLASSGNTIYF | TGCGCCAGCAGCTTGGCCAGCTCTGGAAACACCATATATTTT | NA | TRBV5-1 | NA | TRBJ1-3
CSVEGRMNTEAFF | TGCAGCGTCGAGGGGAGAATGAACACTGAAGCTTTCTTT | NA | TRBV29-1 | NA | TRBJ1-1
CASSGQGDTQYF | TGTGCCAGCAGTGGACAGGGTGATACGCAGTATTTT | NA | TRBV7-3 | TRBD1 | TRBJ2-3
CSVEGNTEAFF | TGCAGCGTTGAAGGGAACACTGAAGCTTTCTTT | NA | TRBV29-1 | NA | TRBJ1-1
CASSLSTDFNEKLFF | TGTGCCAGCAGCTTATCGACAGACTTTAATGAAAAACTGTTTTTT | NA | TRBV7-2 | NA | TRBJ1-4
CASSFGQGISNQPQHF | TGTGCCAGCAGCTTCGGACAGGGTATAAGCAATCAGCCCCAGCATTTT | NA | TRBV7-6 | TRBD1 | TRBJ1-5
CASSDNRGTEAFF | TGTGCCAGCAGTGATAACAGGGGCACTGAAGCTTTCTTT | NA | TRBV6-1 | TRBD1 | TRBJ1-1
CASSKGTGSSTDTQYF | TGTGCCAGCAGCAAAGGGACAGGTTCTAGCACAGATACGCAGTATTTT | NA | TRBV21-1 | NA | TRBJ2-3
CASSLQGAQNTEAFF | TGTGCCAGCAGCTTACAGGGGGCGCAGAACACTGAAGCTTTCTTT | NA | TRBV5-6 | TRBD1 | TRBJ1-1
CASSVRGANTGELFF | TGTGCCAGCAGCGTGAGAGGGGCAAACACCGGGGAGCTGTTTTTT | NA | TRBV9 | NA | TRBJ2-2
CAIAQDSNQPQHF | TGTGCCATAGCTCAGGATAGCAATCAGCCCCAGCATTTT | NA | TRBV10-3 | NA | TRBJ1-5
CASSSRVPYEQYF | TGTGCCAGCAGCTCCAGGGTCCCCTACGAGCAGTACTTC | NA | TRBV7-8 | NA | TRBJ2-7
CASSSPKGGAETQYF | TGTGCCAGCAGTTCCCCCAAAGGGGGCGCGGAGACCCAGTACTTC | few | TRBV27 | TRBD1 | TRBJ2-5
CASTPLTGQETQYF | TGTGCCAGCACCCCACTGACAGGGCAAGAGACCCAGTACTTC | NA | TRBV7-6 | TRBD1 | TRBJ2-5
CASTRQGANYGYTF | TGTGCCAGTACGAGGCAGGGGGCGAACTATGGCTACACCTTC | NA | TRBV19 | TRBD1 | TRBJ1-2
CASSSLAGSRTGELFF | TGTGCCAGCAGCTCACTAGCGGGGTCCCGAACCGGGGAGCTGTTTTTT | NA | TRBV7-9 | TRBD2 | TRBJ2-2
CATGASYNSPLHF | TGTGCCACGGGGGCCTCCTATAATTCACCCCTCCACTTT | once | TRBV15 | NA | TRBJ1-6
CASRPGQHYNEQFF | TGTGCCAGCAGGCCGGGACAGCACTACAATGAGCAGTTCTTC | NA | TRBV6-1 | TRBD1 | TRBJ2-1
CASTPVDTGELFF | TGTGCTAGCACCCCAGTGGACACCGGGGAGCTGTTTTTT | NA | TRBV7-7 | NA | TRBJ2-2
CASSSFGGGGSPLHF | TGTGCCAGCAGCTCCTTCGGAGGGGGCGGCTCACCCCTCCACTTT | NA | TRBV9 | TRBD1 | TRBJ1-6
CASCLGTGCEKLFF | TGTGCCAGCTGCCTAGGGACAGGCTGCGAAAAACTGTTTTTT | once | TRBV18 | TRBD1 | TRBJ1-4
CASRQGALEQYF | TGTGCCAGCAGGCAGGGGGCTCTCGAGCAGTACTTC | NA | TRBV28 | TRBD1 | TRBJ2-7